Following are 9 T cell receptor beta chains from one sample sequenced in a study of T cell changes during pregnancy in multiple sclerosis. TCRdb's table, derived via immunoSEQ multiplex PCR, lists solely in-frame clones and lacks some. This table holds roughly 70,000 clones, around 92% found once. Specimen: peripheral blood, collected in the first trimester of pregnancy. The receptors stem from a female donor with multiple sclerosis, enrolled in a pregnancy study.

The CDR3 here is CASSDSTLVNEQFF. The CDR3 region has the DNA TGCGCCAGCAGTGACTCCACACTAGTTAATGAGCAGTTCTTC. The rearrangement uses TRBV10-2 and TRBJ2-1; perhaps TRBD2 as D (5 bases). The ends were cut back, 3 bases at V and 7 bases at J, with 13 bases in the middle. Germline V gene data show CDR1 as WSHSY and CDR2 as SAAADI. The CDR3 covers 14 residues.

The CDR3 DNA reads TGTGCCAGCAGCACCGACAGGATCTATAATTCACCCCTCCACTTT. Protein: CASSTDRIYNSPLHF. J is TRBJ1-6 and V is TRBV7-2; perhaps TRBD1 as D (6 bases). The CDR3 spans 15 residues. Per the germline V gene, CDR1 is SGHTA and CDR2 is FQGNSA. The ends were cut back, 5 bases at V and 3 bases at J, with 11 bases in the middle.

This chain joins TRBV15 and TRBJ1-2; 10 nucleotides line up with TRBD1. Trimming took 1 base from V and 5 from J; bases not matched to a gene: 1. This CDR3 spans 14 amino acids. Germline CDR1 and CDR2: LNHNV and YYDKDF (reference sequence). The CDR3 protein is CATSRGQGAYGYTF. The CDR3 nucleotides read TGTGCCACCAGCAGAGGACAGGGGGCTTATGGCTACACCTTC.

V is TRBV25-1 and J is TRBJ2-7, with D perhaps TRBD1 (5 bases). The germline V gene encodes CDR1 MGHDK and CDR2 SYGVNS. This CDR3 has 14 residues. V lost 5 bases to trimming and J lost 4 bases, with 15 bases between them. The CDR3 here is CASSRTETVYEQYF. The DNA of the CDR3 is TGTGCCAGCAGTCGAACCGAGACAGTTTACGAGCAGTACTTC.

This clone was seen a handful of times. The CDR3 sequence is CASKLATGSYNEQFF. The CDR3 DNA reads as TGCGCCAGCAAATTAGCGACTGGCTCCTACAATGAGCAGTTCTTC. The chain has TRBV5-1 and TRBJ2-1; D possibly corresponds to TRBD2 (5 bases). Germline CDR1 and CDR2: SGHRS and YFSETQ. Trimming pared 6 bases from V and 0 bases from J, leaving 13 bases between. This CDR3 spans 15 amino acids.

DNA for the CDR3: TGTGCCAGCAGCGTAGTCCTTAACACCGGGGAGCTGTTTTTT. It translates to CASSVVLNTGELFF. This chain joins TRBV9 and TRBJ2-2; D gene uncertain. The CDR3 extends over 14 amino acids. The V gene's germline CDR1 is SGDLS and CDR2 YYNGEE. V was shortened by 0 bases and J by 2 bases, with 5 bases between the two germline ends.

The V gene is TRBV18, the J gene TRBJ2-2; no reliable D call. CDR1 and CDR2 (germline): KGHSH, LQKENI. V gave up 1 base and J gave up 5 bases, with 8 bases separating them. The length of the CDR3 is 14 residues. The CDR3 reads CASSPLAVTGELFF. As DNA, the CDR3 is TGTGCCAGCTCACCACTGGCAGTTACCGGGGAGCTGTTTTTT. Full variable domain (remainder filled in from reference TRBV18 and TRBJ2-2): NAGVMQNPRHLVRRRGQEARLRCSPMKGHSHVYWYRQLPEEGLKFMVYLQKENIIDESGMPKERFSAEFPKEGPSILRIQQVVRGDSAAYFCASSPLAVTGELFFGEGSRLTVL.

This chain uses TRBV5-4 with TRBJ2-3, with 8 bases lining up with TRBD2. The V segment lost 2 bases and the J segment 4 bases; nucleotides outside the gene matches: 9. The CDR3 runs to 16 residues. Germline V gene sequence: CDR1 SGHNT, CDR2 YYREEE (reference sequence). In DNA form, the CDR3 reads TGTGCCAGCAGCTTAGGAGCGGGGGAGGGGTCAGATACGCAGTATTTT. This translates into CASSLGAGEGSDTQYF.

The chain employs TRBV30 and TRBJ1-2; no clear D. The CDR3 covers 12 residues. V was cut by 1 base and J by 1 base, with 4 bases left in between. The V gene's germline CDR1 is GTSNPN and CDR2 SVGIG (reference sequence). The DNA of the CDR3 is TGTGCCTGGAGTGACAGTAACTATGGCTACACCTTC. Translated: CAWSDSNYGYTF.